This entry concerns a single T cell receptor beta chain. The data originate from a study of T-cell reconstitution after alpha-beta-depleted transplantation in children. Germline V gene data show CDR1 as DFQATT and CDR2 as SNEGSKA (reference sequence). The CDR3 is made up of 12 amino acids. V lost 6 bases, J lost 5 bases, and 13 bases lay in between. Unique molecular identifiers were used in preparing the TCRbeta library. TCRdb independently ran MiXCR on the PCR reads; one entry per CDR3 protein. The sample contains about 640,000 distinct CDR3 sequences, about 15% of which appear only once. The clonotype originates from a human donor who donated a stem cell graft to a child with acute myeloid leukemia. Specimen: PBMCs from the stem cell graft donor, collected from the stem cell graft. The V gene is TRBV20-1, the J gene TRBJ2-5; TRBD1 is a possible D gene (6 bases). The CDR3 region has the DNA TGCAGTGCCTTGGACAGAATCGAGACCCAGTACTTC. Its translation: CSALDRIETQYF.